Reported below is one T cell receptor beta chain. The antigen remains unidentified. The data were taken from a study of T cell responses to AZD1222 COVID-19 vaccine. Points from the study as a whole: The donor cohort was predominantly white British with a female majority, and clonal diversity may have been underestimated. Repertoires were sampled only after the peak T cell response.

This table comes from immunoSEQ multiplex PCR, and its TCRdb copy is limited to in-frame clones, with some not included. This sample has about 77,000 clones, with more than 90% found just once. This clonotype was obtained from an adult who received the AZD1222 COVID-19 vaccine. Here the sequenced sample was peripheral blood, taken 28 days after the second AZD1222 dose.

For the CDR3, the DNA is TGTGCCTGGAGTTACTCGGGGGTACTAGCCGAGCAGTACTTC. Protein product: CAWSYSGVLAEQYF. This chain connects TRBV30 to TRBJ2-7; D is possibly TRBD2 (6 bases). The CDR3 spans 14 residues. V shed 2 bases and J shed 6 bases, with 17 bases lying between them. Germline V gene data show CDR1 as GTSNPN and CDR2 as SVGIG (reference sequence). Full variable domain (outside the CDR3, taken from reference TRBV30 and TRBJ2-7): SQTIHQWPATLVQPVGSPLSLECTVEGTSNPNLYWYRQAAGRGLQLLFYSVGIGQISSEVPQNLSASRPQDRQFILSSKKLLLSDSGFYLCAWSYSGVLAEQYFGPGTRLTVT.